This TCR beta chain is drawn from a study of molecular identifiers for immune sequencing clone quantification. Study-level results: Even with one million naive cells present, spiked Jurkat TCR RNA from one cell was reportedly detectable.

V was trimmed by 5 bases and J by 0 bases, leaving 13 bases between them. Looked up from germline, CDR1 is MNHEY and CDR2 is SVGAGI. This CDR3 contains 15 residues. Methods described previously, with TCR primers listed, were used for bulk TCR libraries. TCRdb called the PCR reads again in MiXCR, with one record for every CDR3 protein. Of hundreds of thousands of distinct CDR3 sequences listed, 25% were seen once; the top ten hold 0.6% to 0.9%. A few counts support this clonotype. Its antigen remains unidentified. Construction of naive CD8 libraries employed about 19,000 to 1,000,000 sorted cells together with 10%, 30% or 50% RNA. The sorting of naive CD8 T cells used the CD8+CD4-CCR7+CD45RA+ phenotype.

The J gene is TRBJ1-1, the V gene TRBV6-5; perhaps TRBD1 as D (5 bases). The TCR originated in a human donor in good health. Some libraries in this study had Jurkat cell RNA spiked in. Sequenced input: naive CD8+ T cells from blood, with Jurkat cell RNA spiked in. Sample subset: FACS-sorted CD8+CD4-CCR7+CD45RA+ naive T cells. CDR3 sequence reads: CASSQSMGVNTEAFF. CDR3 DNA sequence: TGTGCCAGCAGTCAATCGATGGGGGTGAACACTGAAGCTTTCTTT.